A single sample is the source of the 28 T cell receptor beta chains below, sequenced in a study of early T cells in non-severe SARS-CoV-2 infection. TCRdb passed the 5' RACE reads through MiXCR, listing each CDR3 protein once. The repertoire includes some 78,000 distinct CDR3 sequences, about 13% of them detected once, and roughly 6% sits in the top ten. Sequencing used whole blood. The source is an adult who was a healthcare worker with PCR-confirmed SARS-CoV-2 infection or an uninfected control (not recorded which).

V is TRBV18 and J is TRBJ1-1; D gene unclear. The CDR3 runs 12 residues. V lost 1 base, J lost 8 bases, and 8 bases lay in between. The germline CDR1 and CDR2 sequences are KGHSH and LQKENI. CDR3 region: CASSPRGIEAFF. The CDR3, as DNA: TGTGCCAGCTCACCACGAGGGATAGAAGCTTTCTTT.

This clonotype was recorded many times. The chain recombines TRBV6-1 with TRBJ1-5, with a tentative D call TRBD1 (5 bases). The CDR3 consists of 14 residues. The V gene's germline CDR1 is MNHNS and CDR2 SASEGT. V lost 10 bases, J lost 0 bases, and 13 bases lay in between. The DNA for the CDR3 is TGTGCCACCGACAGTACCAATAGCAATCAGCCCCAGCATTTT. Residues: CATDSTNSNQPQHF.

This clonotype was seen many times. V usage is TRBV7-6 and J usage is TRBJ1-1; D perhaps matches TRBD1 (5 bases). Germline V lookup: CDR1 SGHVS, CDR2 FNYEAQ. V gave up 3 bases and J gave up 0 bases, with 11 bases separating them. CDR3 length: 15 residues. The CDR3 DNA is TGTGCCAGCAGCTTTTGGCAGGGCCTGAACACTGAAGCTTTCTTT. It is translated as CASSFWQGLNTEAFF.

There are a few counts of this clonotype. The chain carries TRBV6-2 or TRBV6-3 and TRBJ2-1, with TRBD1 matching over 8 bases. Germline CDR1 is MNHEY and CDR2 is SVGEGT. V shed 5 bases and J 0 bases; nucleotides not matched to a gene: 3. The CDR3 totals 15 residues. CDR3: CASSKGTGSYNEQFF. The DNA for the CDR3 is TGTGCCAGCAGTAAGGGGACAGGCTCCTACAATGAGCAGTTCTTC.

CDR3 nucleotide sequence: TGTGCCAGCAGTATGGACAGGGGGAGCACCCAGTACTTC. This translates into CASSMDRGSTQYF. The rearrangement joins TRBV5-6 to TRBJ2-5, with TRBD1 matching 10 bases. Losses at the gene ends were 5 bases for V and 8 bases for J; bases not matched to a gene: 6. Per the germline V gene, CDR1 is SGHDT and CDR2 is YYEEEE. The CDR3 contains 13 residues. Full variable domain (missing parts from reference TRBV5-6 and TRBJ2-5): DAGVTQSPTHLIKTRGQQVTLRCSPKSGHDTVSWYQQALGQGPQFIFQYYEEEERQRGNFPDRFSGHQFPNYSSELNVNALLLGDSALYLCASSMDRGSTQYFGPGTRLLVL.

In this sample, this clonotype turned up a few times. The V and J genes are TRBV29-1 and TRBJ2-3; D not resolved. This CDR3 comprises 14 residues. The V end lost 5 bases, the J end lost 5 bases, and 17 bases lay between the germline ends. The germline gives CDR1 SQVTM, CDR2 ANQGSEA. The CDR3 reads CSVSGRAVRDTQYF. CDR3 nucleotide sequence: TGCAGCGTTTCTGGACGGGCCGTCCGAGATACGCAGTATTTT.

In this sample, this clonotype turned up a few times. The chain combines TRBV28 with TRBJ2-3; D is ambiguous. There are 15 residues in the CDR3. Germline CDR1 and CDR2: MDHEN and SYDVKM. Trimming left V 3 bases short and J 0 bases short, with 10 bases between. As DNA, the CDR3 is TGTGCCAGCAGTTTCGGCCACGCCAGCACAGATACGCAGTATTTT. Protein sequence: CASSFGHASTDTQYF.

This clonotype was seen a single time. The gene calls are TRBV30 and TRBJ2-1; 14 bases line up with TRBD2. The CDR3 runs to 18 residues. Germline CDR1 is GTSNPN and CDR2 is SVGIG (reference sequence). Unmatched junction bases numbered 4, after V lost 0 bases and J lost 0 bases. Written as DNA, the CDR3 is TGTGCCTGGAGTGTAAGGACTAGCGGGGGGAGCTCCTACAATGAGCAGTTCTTC. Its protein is CAWSVRTSGGSSYNEQFF.

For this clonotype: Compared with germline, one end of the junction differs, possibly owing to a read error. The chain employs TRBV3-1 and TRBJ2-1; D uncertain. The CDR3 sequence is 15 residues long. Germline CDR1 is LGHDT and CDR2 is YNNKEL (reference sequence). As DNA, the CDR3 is TGTGCCAGCAGACAAGATAGGTACATATACAATGAGCAGTTCTTC. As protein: CASRQDRYIYNEQFF.

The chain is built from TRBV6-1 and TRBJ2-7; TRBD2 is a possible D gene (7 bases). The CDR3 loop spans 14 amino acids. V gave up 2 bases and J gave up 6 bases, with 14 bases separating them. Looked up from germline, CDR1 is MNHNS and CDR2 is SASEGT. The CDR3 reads CASSERWRGGEQYF. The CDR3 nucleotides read TGTGCCAGCAGTGAAAGGTGGAGGGGGGGCGAGCAGTACTTC.

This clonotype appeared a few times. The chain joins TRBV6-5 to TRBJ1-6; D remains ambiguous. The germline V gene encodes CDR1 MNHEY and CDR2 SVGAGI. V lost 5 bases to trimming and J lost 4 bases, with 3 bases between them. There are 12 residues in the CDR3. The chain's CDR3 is CASSIYNSPLHF. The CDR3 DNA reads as TGTGCCAGCAGTATTTATAATTCACCCCTCCACTTT.

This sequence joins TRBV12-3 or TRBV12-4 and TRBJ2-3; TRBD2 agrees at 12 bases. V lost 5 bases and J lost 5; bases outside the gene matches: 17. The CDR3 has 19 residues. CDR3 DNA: TGTGCCAGCAGTCCGGGCTCGACTAGCGGGGGCCCTGCACGAGATACGCAGTATTTT. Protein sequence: CASSPGSTSGGPARDTQYF.

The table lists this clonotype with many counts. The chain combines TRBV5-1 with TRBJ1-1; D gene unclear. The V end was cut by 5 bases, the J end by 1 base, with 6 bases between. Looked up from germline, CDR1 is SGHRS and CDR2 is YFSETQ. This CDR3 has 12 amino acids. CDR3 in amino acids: CASSSGNTEAFF. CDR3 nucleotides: TGCGCCAGCAGTTCAGGGAACACTGAAGCTTTCTTT.

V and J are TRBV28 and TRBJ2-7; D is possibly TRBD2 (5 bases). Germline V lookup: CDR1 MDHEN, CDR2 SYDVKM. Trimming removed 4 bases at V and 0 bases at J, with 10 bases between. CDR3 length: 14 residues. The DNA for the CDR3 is TGTGCCAGCAGTTCGGACTCCCTCTCCTACGAGCAGTACTTC. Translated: CASSSDSLSYEQYF. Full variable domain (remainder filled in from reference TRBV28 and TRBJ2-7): DVKVTQSSRYLVKRTGEKVFLECVQDMDHENMFWYRQDPGLGLRLIYFSYDVKMKEKGDIPEGYSVSREKKERFSLILESASTNQTSMYLCASSSDSLSYEQYFGPGTRLTVT.

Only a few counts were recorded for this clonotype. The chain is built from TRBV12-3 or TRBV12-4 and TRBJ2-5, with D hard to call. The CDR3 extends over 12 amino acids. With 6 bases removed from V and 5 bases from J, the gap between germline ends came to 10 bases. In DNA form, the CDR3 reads TGTGCCAGCAGCGAGCAGAGGGAGACCCAGTACTTC. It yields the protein CASSEQRETQYF.

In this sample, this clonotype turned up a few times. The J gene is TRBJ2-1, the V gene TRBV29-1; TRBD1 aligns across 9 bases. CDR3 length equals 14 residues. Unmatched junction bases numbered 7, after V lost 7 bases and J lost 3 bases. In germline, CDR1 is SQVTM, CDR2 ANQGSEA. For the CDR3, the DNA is TGCAGCGGCATATCGGGACAGGGCTACAATGAGCAGTTCTTC. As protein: CSGISGQGYNEQFF.

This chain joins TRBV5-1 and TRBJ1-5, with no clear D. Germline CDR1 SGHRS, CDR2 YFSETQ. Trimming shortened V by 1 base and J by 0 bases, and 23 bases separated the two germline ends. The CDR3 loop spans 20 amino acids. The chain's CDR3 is CASSLPTSSNLVDSNQPQHF. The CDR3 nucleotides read TGCGCCAGCAGCTTGCCGACCTCCAGTAACTTGGTAGATAGCAATCAGCCCCAGCATTTT.

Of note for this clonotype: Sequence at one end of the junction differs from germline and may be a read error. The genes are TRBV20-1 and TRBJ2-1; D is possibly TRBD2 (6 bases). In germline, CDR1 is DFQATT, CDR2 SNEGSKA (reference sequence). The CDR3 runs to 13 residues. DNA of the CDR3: TGCAGTGCTAGGCTAGCGAATCTCAATGAGCAGCTCTTC. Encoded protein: CSARLANLNEQLF.

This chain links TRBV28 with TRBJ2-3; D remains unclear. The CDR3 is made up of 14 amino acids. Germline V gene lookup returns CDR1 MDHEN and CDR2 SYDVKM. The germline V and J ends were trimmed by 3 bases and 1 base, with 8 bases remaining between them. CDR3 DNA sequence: TGTGCCAGCAGTTTTGGCGGTGGCACAGATACGCAGTATTTT. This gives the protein CASSFGGGTDTQYF.

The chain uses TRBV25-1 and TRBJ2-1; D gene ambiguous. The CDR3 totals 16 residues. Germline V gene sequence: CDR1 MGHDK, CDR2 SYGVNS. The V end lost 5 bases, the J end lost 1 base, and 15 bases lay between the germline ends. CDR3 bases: TGTGCCAGCAGTTCTCCGTTTCTGGGGTCCTACAATGAGCAGTTCTTC. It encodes CASSSPFLGSYNEQFF.

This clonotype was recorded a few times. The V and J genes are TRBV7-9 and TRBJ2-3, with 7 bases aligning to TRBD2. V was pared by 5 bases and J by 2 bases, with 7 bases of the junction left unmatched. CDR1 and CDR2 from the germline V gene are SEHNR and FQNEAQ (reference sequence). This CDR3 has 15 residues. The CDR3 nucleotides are TGTGCCAGCAGCACAATACTAGCGTACACAGATACGCAGTATTTT. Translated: CASSTILAYTDTQYF.

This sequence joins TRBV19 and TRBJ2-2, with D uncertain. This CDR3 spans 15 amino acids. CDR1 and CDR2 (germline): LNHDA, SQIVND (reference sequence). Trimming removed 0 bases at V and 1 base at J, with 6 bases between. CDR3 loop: CASSIDPGNTGELFF. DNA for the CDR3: TGTGCCAGTAGTATAGATCCCGGGAACACCGGGGAGCTGTTTTTT.

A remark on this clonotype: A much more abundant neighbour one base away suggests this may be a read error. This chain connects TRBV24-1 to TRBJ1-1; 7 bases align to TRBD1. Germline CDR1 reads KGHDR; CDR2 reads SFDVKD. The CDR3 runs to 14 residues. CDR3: CVTSDPRQGFGFFF. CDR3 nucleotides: TGTGTCACCAGTGACCCCCGACAGGGATTTGGTTTTTTCTTT.

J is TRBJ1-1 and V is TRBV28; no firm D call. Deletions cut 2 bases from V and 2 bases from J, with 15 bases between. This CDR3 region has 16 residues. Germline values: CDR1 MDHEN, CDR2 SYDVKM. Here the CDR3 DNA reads TGTGCCAGCAGTTTAAGCACAGCCGGTATAAACACTGAAGCTTTCTTT. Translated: CASSLSTAGINTEAFF.

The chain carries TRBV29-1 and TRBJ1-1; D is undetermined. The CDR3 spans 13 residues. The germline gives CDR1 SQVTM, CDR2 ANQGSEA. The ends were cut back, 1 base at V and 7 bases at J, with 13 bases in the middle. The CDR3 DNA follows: TGCAGCGTTGAAGTAGCCGCATTCTTTGAAGCTTTCTTT. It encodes CSVEVAAFFEAFF.

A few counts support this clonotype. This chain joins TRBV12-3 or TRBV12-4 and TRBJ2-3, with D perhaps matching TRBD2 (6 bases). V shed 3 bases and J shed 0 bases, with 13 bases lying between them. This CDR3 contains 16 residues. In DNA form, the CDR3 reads TGTGCCAGCAGTTTTTGGGGAGGAGGGAGCACAGATACGCAGTATTTT. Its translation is CASSFWGGGSTDTQYF.

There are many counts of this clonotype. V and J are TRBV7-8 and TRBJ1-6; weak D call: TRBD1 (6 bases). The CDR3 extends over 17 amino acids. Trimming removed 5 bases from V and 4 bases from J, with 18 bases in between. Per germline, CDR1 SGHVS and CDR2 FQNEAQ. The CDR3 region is CASSPLRNRGYNSPLHF. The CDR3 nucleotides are TGTGCCAGCAGCCCTCTCCGGAATAGGGGGTATAATTCACCCCTCCACTTT.

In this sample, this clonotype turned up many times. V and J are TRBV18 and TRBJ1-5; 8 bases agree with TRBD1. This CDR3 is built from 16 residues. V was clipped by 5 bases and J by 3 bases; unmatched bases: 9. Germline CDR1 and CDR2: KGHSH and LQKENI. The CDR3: CASSDRQGKANQPQHF. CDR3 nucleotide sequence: TGTGCCAGCTCAGACAGACAGGGGAAGGCCAATCAGCCCCAGCATTTT.